These 28 T cell receptor beta chains were sequenced from one sample in a study of cytomegalovirus exposure and HLA in healthy donors. Sequencing was performed with immunoSEQ multiplex PCR; in TCRdb, only in-frame clones are kept and a portion is missing. The repertoire holds approximately 300,000 clones, with around 90% as singletons. Sequencing input: PBMCs. Receptor source: a woman in her thirties in good health and CMV-seropositive.

The gene calls are TRBV2 and TRBJ2-7; a possible D gene is TRBD1 (6 bases). V lost 0 bases and J lost 0, with 12 bases in between. The germline CDR1 and CDR2 sequences are SNHLY and FYNNEI. The CDR3 runs to 16 residues. The CDR3 reads CASSEASGQISYEQYF. CDR3 bases: TGTGCCAGCAGTGAAGCCTCCGGACAGATCTCCTACGAGCAGTACTTC.

The count of this clone is one. V usage is TRBV2 and J usage is TRBJ1-1; TRBD1 might be the D (6 bases). Germline loops: CDR1 SNHLY, CDR2 FYNNEI. This CDR3 is built from 16 residues. Trimming removed 0 bases from V and 5 bases from J, with 16 bases in between. CDR3 nucleotide sequence: TGTGCCAGCAGTGAAGCGCTTAACAGGGTTGAGACTGAAGCTTTCTTT. Translation: CASSEALNRVETEAFF.

The chain combines TRBV27 with TRBJ1-4; D gene unclear. The CDR3 contains 16 residues. The germline CDR1 and CDR2 sequences are MNHEY and SMNVEV (reference sequence). Between the trimmed V and J ends, which lost 3 bases and 5 bases, there was a span of 16 bases. CDR3 in DNA: TGTGCCAGCAGTTTTTCCCGGACGGCTTTCAATGAAAAACTGTTTTTT. The encoded protein is CASSFSRTAFNEKLFF.

The chain combines TRBV7-6 with TRBJ2-7, with 9 positions matching TRBD1. The CDR3 is 14 residues long. The V gene's germline CDR1 is SGHVS and CDR2 FNYEAQ. Unmatched junction bases numbered 6, after V lost 5 bases and J lost 4 bases. The CDR3 protein is CASSGRDRVYEQYF. CDR3 in DNA: TGTGCCAGCAGCGGAAGGGACAGGGTGTACGAGCAGTACTTC.

J is TRBJ1-2 and V is TRBV28; 8 positions agree with TRBD1. The CDR3 is 13 amino acids. Germline values: CDR1 MDHEN, CDR2 SYDVKM. J gave up 3 bases and V 5 bases, and 2 bases lay outside the gene matches. The CDR3 spells CASSPDRDYGYTF. The CDR3 bases are TGTGCCAGCAGTCCGGACAGGGACTATGGCTACACCTTC.

The chain employs TRBV11-3 and TRBJ1-5; tentative D call: TRBD1 (6 bases). The CDR3 length is 14 residues. The V gene lost 1 base and the J gene lost 9 bases, with 13 bases spanning the gap. Germline CDR1 and CDR2: SGHNT and YENEEA. The CDR3 sequence is CASSLVGEGGPQHF. CDR3 sequence (DNA): TGTGCCAGCAGCTTAGTGGGGGAGGGGGGGCCCCAGCATTTT.

The chain employs TRBV28 and TRBJ2-7; tentatively, D is TRBD1 (5 bases). The CDR3 has 15 residues. With 7 bases removed from V and 4 bases from J, the gap between germline ends came to 20 bases. Germline-derived CDR1 and CDR2 are MDHEN and SYDVKM. CDR3 sequence (DNA): TGTGCCAGCAATTTGAGACAGACGGGTGTATACGAGCAGTACTTC. Translating it yields CASNLRQTGVYEQYF.

This clone has just one count. The chain's CDR3 is CASSGRQGANYGYTF. The CDR3 DNA is TGCGCCAGCAGCGGTAGACAGGGGGCTAACTATGGCTACACCTTC. This chain connects TRBV4-1 to TRBJ1-2; 9 bases are shared with TRBD1. The CDR3 consists of 15 residues. Germline V gives CDR1 MGHRA, CDR2 YSYEKL. Trimming cost V 5 bases and J 0 bases; bases outside gene matches: 4.

This sequence joins TRBV4-3 and TRBJ2-1, with 8 bases lining up with TRBD1. Trimming at V came to 0 bases and at J to 13 bases, leaving 5 bases not matched to a gene. Germline CDR1 is LGHNA and CDR2 is YSLEER. The CDR3 length is 13 residues. CDR3 loop: CASSQDTGGQQFF. The CDR3 DNA sequence: TGCGCCAGCAGCCAAGACACAGGGGGGCAACAGTTCTTC.

This clone was seen only once. The rearrangement links TRBV27 to TRBJ2-7; perhaps TRBD1 as D (5 bases). V lost 3 bases to trimming and J lost 5 bases, with 11 bases between them. CDR3 length: 13 amino acids. Germline values: CDR1 MNHEY, CDR2 SMNVEV (reference sequence). The CDR3 DNA follows: TGTGCCAGCAGTTTCCTGGGGCTTGACGAGCAGTACTTC. This sequence encodes CASSFLGLDEQYF.

This chain links TRBV13 with TRBJ2-2, with D maybe TRBD2 (5 bases). V lost 2 bases and J 0 bases, leaving 10 bases between the germline ends. Germline values: CDR1 PRHDT, CDR2 FYEKMQ (reference sequence). The CDR3 is 16 amino acids. CDR3 coding DNA: TGTGCCAGCAGCTTAATCGGGATTACGAACACCGGGGAGCTGTTTTTT. Its protein is CASSLIGITNTGELFF.

This chain joins TRBV18 and TRBJ1-1; tentatively, D is TRBD1 (5 bases). Per the germline V gene, CDR1 is KGHSH and CDR2 is LQKENI. The V gene lost 2 bases and the J gene lost 12 bases, with 19 bases spanning the gap. The CDR3 is 14 amino acids. CDR3 sequence: CASSPTQGGETTFF. CDR3 sequence (DNA): TGTGCCAGCTCACCAACGCAGGGCGGGGAGACAACTTTCTTT.

This sequence joins TRBV4-2 and TRBJ1-2; D gene ambiguous. Looked up from germline, CDR1 is LGHNA and CDR2 is YNFKEQ. Trimming took 0 bases from V and 9 from J, leaving 11 bases between them. This CDR3 contains 13 residues. In DNA, the CDR3 is TGTGCCAGCAGCCAAGAACGTCCCGCCAGCTACACCTTC. This gives the protein CASSQERPASYTF.

Only a few counts were recorded for this clone. The J gene is TRBJ1-1, the V gene TRBV6-1; D ambiguous. The CDR3 length is 14 residues. Germline V gene data show CDR1 as MNHNS and CDR2 as SASEGT. Deletions cut 3 bases from V and 0 bases from J, with 8 bases between. CDR3 protein: CASSEKTLNTEAFF. The CDR3 nucleotides read TGTGCCAGCAGTGAGAAGACACTGAACACTGAAGCTTTCTTT.

The chain recombines TRBV7-9 with TRBJ2-5; D call uncertain. The CDR3 is 13 amino acids. The ends were cut back, 1 base at V and 5 bases at J, with 8 bases in the middle. Germline values: CDR1 SEHNR, CDR2 FQNEAQ (reference sequence). CDR3 region: CASSLDPGETQYF. DNA of the CDR3: TGTGCCAGCAGCTTAGACCCCGGGGAGACCCAGTACTTC.

This clone was counted a single time. The chain uses TRBV4-1 and TRBJ1-3; a weak D match, TRBD1 (5 bases). There are 21 residues in the CDR3. With 0 bases removed from V and 0 bases from J, the gap between germline ends came to 24 bases. In germline, CDR1 is MGHRA, CDR2 YSYEKL. The CDR3 spells CASSQEHLGAYGDYSGNTIYF. CDR3 DNA: TGCGCCAGCAGCCAAGAGCATTTGGGCGCTTACGGGGACTACTCTGGAAACACCATATATTTT.

The chain links TRBV28 to TRBJ1-3, with D unclear. Germline V CDR1 and CDR2: MDHEN, SYDVKM. This CDR3 has 13 amino acids. Trimming left V 2 bases short and J 4 bases short, with 6 bases between. Written as DNA, the CDR3 is TGTGCCAGCAGTTTAGAGGCAGGAAACACCATATATTTT. Amino acids: CASSLEAGNTIYF.

V and J are TRBV5-4 and TRBJ1-1; D not resolved. Germline-derived CDR1 and CDR2 are SGHNT and YYREEE (reference sequence). The V end lost 1 base, the J end lost 4 bases, and 26 bases lay between the germline ends. This CDR3 has 19 residues. The DNA of the CDR3 is TGTGCCAGCAGCTTGACCCTAGGAGTTGGGGTCGGCTACTTCACTGAAGCTTTCTTT. This sequence encodes CASSLTLGVGVGYFTEAFF.

V is TRBV7-3 and J is TRBJ2-3; TRBD2 matches 10 bases. Trimming at V came to 5 bases and at J to 3 bases, leaving 5 bases not matched to a gene. This CDR3 has 15 residues. Germline-derived CDR1 and CDR2 are SGHTA and FQGTGA. Written as DNA, the CDR3 is TGTGCCAGCAGCCAGCGGGGGGGCCTGACAGATACGCAGTATTTT. It translates to CASSQRGGLTDTQYF.

V is TRBV11-2 and J is TRBJ1-1, with no clear D. The germline V and J ends were trimmed by 6 bases and 1 base, with 15 bases remaining between them. The V gene's germline CDR1 is SGHAT and CDR2 FQNNGV. The CDR3 runs to 15 residues. As DNA, the CDR3 is TGTGCCAGCAGGAGCCTCGCCCGCCCGAACACTGAAGCTTTCTTT. Protein product: CASRSLARPNTEAFF.

V usage is TRBV13 and J usage is TRBJ1-2, with 10 bases aligning to TRBD1. The CDR3 is 16 residues long. Germline V gene data show CDR1 as PRHDT and CDR2 as FYEKMQ (reference sequence). With V trimmed by 3 bases and J by 6 bases, 10 bases remained unmatched. The CDR3 here is CASSFGQGVGVDGYTF. The CDR3 nucleotides are TGTGCCAGCAGCTTCGGACAGGGGGTAGGGGTGGATGGCTACACCTTC.

This chain uses TRBV2 with TRBJ2-6, with D hard to call. The CDR3 extends over 18 amino acids. Germline values: CDR1 SNHLY, CDR2 FYNNEI. The V end lost 9 bases, the J end lost 0 bases, and 21 bases lay between the germline ends. CDR3 DNA sequence: TGTGCCAGAAGGACGGAGTTCGGGCAACTCTCTGGGGCCAACGTCCTGACTTTC. This codes for CARRTEFGQLSGANVLTF.

The V gene is TRBV7-8, the J gene TRBJ1-6; no firm D call. V lost 0 bases, J lost 5 bases, and 14 bases lay in between. Germline CDR1 and CDR2: SGHVS and FQNEAQ. The CDR3 sequence is 17 residues long. This CDR3 reads CASSLAGVTLDNSPLHF. In DNA, the CDR3 is TGTGCCAGCAGCTTAGCCGGGGTTACCCTTGATAATTCACCCCTCCACTTT.

The chain combines TRBV27 with TRBJ1-2; weak D call: TRBD1 (6 bases). CDR1 is MNHEY, CDR2 SMNVEV, per germline (reference sequence). The ends were cut back, 5 bases at V and 0 bases at J, with 13 bases in the middle. There are 15 residues in the CDR3. The DNA of the CDR3 is TGTGCCAGCAGTCTAAGCGGGGGCCCTAACTATGGCTACACCTTC. This encodes CASSLSGGPNYGYTF.

The chain joins TRBV19 to TRBJ1-2; D gene uncertain. The germline V gene has CDR1 LNHDA and CDR2 SQIVND (reference sequence). Trimming took off 9 bases at V and 8 bases at J, with 19 bases between the two ends. CDR3 length: 13 residues. The DNA for the CDR3 is TGTGCCAGCGCACAGTCTCCCTCAAAGGGCTACACCTTC. It yields the protein CASAQSPSKGYTF.

J is TRBJ2-1 and V is TRBV9; the D is unclear. The CDR3 covers 11 residues. Trimming took off 3 bases at V and 5 bases at J, with 3 bases between the two ends. Per germline, CDR1 SGDLS and CDR2 YYNGEE. CDR3 region: CASSDNNEQFF. CDR3 DNA sequence: TGTGCCAGCAGCGACAACAATGAGCAGTTCTTC. Based on the CDR3 plus reference TRBV9 and TRBJ2-1, the full variable domain is DSGVTQTPKHLITATGQRVTLRCSPRSGDLSVYWYQQSLDQGLQFLIQYYNGEERAKGNILERFSAQQFPDLHSELNLSSLELGDSALYFCASSDNNEQFFGPGTRLTVL.

V usage is TRBV29-1 and J usage is TRBJ2-7; D is ambiguous. CDR3 size: 13 residues. Trimming cost V 4 bases and J 2 bases, with 12 bases left between them. Germline V gene lookup returns CDR1 SQVTM and CDR2 ANQGSEA. The CDR3 protein is CSVASFGTYEQYF. The CDR3 region has the DNA TGCAGCGTTGCCTCCTTTGGTACCTACGAGCAGTACTTC.

This sequence joins TRBV4-3 and TRBJ2-1; D possibly corresponds to TRBD2 (5 bases). The CDR3 totals 12 residues. In germline, CDR1 is LGHNA, CDR2 YSLEER. Trimming pared 1 base from V and 7 bases from J, leaving 5 bases between. The DNA of the CDR3 is TGCGCCAGCAGCCAAGTAGCGAATGAGCAGTTCTTC. This codes for CASSQVANEQFF.